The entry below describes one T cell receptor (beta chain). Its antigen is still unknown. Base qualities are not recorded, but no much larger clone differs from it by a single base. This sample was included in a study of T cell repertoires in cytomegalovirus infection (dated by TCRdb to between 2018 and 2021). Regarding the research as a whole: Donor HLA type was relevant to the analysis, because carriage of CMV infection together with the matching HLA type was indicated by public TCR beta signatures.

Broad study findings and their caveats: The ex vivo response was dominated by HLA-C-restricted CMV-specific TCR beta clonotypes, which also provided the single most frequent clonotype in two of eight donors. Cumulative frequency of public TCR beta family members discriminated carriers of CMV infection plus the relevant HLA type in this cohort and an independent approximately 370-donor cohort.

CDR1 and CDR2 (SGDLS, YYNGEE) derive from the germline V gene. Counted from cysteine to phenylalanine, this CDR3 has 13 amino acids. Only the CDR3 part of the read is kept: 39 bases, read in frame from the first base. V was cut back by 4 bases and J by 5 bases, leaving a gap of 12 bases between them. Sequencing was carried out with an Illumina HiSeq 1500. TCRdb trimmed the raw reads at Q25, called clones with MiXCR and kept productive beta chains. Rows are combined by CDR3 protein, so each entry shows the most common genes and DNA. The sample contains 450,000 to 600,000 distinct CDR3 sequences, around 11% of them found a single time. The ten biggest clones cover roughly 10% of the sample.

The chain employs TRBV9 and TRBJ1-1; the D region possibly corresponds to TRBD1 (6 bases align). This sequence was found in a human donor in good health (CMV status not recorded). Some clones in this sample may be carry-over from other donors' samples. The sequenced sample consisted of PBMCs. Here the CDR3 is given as CASSQARGTEAFF. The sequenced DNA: TGTGCCAGCAGCCAAGCGAGGGGGACTGAAGCTTTCTTT.